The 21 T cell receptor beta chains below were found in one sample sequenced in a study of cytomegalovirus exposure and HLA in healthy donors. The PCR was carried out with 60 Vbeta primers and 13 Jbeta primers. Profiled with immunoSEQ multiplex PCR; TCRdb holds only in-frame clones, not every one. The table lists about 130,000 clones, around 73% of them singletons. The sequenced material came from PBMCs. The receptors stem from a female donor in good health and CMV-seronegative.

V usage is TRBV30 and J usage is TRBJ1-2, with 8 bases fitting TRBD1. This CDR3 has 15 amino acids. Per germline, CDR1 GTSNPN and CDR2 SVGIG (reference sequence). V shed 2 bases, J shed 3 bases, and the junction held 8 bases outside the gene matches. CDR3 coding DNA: TGTGCCTGGAGTCCGAGACAGGGGACTTACTATGGCTACACCTTC. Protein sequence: CAWSPRQGTYYGYTF.

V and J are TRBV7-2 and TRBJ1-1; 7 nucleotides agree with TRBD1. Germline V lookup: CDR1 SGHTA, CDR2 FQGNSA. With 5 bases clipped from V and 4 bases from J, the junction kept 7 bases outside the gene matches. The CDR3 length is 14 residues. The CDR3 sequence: CASSPRQGGTEAFF. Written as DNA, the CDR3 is TGTGCCAGCAGCCCCCGACAGGGTGGCACTGAAGCTTTCTTT.

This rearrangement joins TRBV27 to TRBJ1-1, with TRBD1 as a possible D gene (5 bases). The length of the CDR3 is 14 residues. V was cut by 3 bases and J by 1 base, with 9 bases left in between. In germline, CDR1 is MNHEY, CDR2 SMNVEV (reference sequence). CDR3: CASSLTGGNTEAFF. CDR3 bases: TGTGCCAGCAGTTTGACGGGGGGGAACACTGAAGCTTTCTTT.

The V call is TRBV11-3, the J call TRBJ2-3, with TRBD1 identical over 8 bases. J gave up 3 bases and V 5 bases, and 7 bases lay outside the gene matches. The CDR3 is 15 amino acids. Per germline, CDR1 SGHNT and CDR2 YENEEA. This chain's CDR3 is CASSPGTGSTDTQYF. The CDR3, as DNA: TGTGCCAGCAGCCCCGGGACAGGTAGTACAGATACGCAGTATTTT. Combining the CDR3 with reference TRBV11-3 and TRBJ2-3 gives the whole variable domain EAGVVQSPRYKIIEKKQPVAFWCNPISGHNTLYWYLQNLGQGPELLIRYENEEAVDDSQLPKDRFSAERLKGVDSTLKIQPAELGDSAVYLCASSPGTGSTDTQYFGPGTRLTVL.

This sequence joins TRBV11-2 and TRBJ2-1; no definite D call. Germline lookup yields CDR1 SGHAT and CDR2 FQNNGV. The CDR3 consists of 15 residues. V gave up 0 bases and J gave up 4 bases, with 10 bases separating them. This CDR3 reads CASSLEAMPYNEQFF. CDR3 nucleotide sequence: TGTGCCAGCAGCTTAGAGGCCATGCCTTACAATGAGCAGTTCTTC.

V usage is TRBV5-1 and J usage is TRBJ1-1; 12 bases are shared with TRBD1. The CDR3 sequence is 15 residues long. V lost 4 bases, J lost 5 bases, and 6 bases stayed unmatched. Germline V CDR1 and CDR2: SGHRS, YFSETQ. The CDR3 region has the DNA TGCGCCAGCAGCCAAGGGACAGGGGGCCGGACTGAAGCTTTCTTT. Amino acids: CASSQGTGGRTEAFF. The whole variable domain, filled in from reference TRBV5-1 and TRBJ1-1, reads KAGVTQTPRYLIKTRGQQVTLSCSPISGHRSVSWYQQTPGQGLQFLFEYFSETQRNKGNFPGRFSGRQFSNSRSEMNVSTLELGDSALYLCASSQGTGGRTEAFFGQGTRLTVV.

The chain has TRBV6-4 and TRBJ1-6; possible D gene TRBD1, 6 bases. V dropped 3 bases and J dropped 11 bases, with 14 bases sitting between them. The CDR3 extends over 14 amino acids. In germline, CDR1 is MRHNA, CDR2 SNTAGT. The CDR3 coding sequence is TGTGCCAGCAGTGAACAGGGCGGTGGAGCACCCCTCCACTTT. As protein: CASSEQGGGAPLHF.

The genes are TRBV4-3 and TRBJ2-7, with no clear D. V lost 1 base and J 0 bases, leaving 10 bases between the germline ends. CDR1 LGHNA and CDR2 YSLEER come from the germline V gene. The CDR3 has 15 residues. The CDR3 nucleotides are TGCGCCAGCAGCCAAGGGGCCCAGCCCTCCTACGAGCAGTACTTC. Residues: CASSQGAQPSYEQYF.

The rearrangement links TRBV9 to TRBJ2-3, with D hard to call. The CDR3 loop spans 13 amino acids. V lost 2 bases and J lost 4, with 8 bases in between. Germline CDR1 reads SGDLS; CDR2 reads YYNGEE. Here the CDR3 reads CASSVPRADTQYF. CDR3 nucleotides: TGTGCCAGCAGCGTGCCCCGGGCAGATACGCAGTATTTT.

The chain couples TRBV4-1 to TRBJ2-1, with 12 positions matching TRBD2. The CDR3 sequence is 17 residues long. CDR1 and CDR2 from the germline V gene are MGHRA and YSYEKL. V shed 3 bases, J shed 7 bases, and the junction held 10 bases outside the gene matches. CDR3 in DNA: TGCGCCAGCAGCCAGGTTCCGACTAGCGGGAGTTGGAATGAGCAGTTCTTC. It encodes CASSQVPTSGSWNEQFF.

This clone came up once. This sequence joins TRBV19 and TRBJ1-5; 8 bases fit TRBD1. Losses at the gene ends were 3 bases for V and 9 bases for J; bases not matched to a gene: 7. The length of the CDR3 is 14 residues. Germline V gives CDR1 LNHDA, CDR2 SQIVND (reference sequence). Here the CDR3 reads CASSMGQDFRPQHF. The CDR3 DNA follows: TGTGCCAGTAGTATGGGACAGGATTTCAGGCCCCAGCATTTT.

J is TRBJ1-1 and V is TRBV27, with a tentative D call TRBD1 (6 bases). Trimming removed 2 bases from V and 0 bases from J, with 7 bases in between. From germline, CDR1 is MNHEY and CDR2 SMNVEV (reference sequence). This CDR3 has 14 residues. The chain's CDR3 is CASSLKGVNTEAFF. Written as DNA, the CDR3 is TGTGCCAGCAGTTTAAAGGGGGTGAACACTGAAGCTTTCTTT.

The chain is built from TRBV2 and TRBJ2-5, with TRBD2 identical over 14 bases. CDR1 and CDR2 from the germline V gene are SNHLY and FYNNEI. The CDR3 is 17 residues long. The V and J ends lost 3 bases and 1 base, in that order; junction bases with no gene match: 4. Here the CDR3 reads CASSDLGLAGAQETQYF. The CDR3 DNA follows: TGTGCCAGCAGTGATTTGGGACTAGCGGGGGCCCAAGAGACCCAGTACTTC.

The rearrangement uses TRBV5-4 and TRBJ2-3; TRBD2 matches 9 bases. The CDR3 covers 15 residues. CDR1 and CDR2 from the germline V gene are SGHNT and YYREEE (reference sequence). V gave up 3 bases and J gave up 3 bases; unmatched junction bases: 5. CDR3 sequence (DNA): TGTGCCAGCAGCTATGGACTAGCGCCTACAGATACGCAGTATTTT. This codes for CASSYGLAPTDTQYF.

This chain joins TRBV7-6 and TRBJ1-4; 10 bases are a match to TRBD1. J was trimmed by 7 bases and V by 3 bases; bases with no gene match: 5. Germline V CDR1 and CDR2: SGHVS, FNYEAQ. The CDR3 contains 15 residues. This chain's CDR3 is CASSFSGTGVEKLFF. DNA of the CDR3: TGTGCCAGCAGCTTCTCCGGGACAGGGGTTGAAAAACTGTTTTTT.

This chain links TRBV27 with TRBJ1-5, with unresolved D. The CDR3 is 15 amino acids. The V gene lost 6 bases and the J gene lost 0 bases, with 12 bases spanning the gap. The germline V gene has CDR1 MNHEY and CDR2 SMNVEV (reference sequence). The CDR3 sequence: CASRETPFSNQPQHF. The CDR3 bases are TGTGCCAGCAGAGAGACACCCTTTAGCAATCAGCCCCAGCATTTT.

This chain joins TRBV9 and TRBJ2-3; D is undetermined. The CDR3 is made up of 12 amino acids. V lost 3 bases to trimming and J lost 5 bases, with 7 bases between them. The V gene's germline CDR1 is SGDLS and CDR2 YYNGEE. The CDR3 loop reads CASSGALDTQYF. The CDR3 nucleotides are TGTGCCAGCAGCGGAGCACTAGATACGCAGTATTTT.

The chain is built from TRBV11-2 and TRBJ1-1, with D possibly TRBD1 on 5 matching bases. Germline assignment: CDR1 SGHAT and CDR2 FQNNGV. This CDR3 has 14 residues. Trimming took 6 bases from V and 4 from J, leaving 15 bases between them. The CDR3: CASSLTGLATEAFF. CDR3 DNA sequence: TGTGCCAGCAGTCTTACAGGTTTGGCCACTGAAGCTTTCTTT.

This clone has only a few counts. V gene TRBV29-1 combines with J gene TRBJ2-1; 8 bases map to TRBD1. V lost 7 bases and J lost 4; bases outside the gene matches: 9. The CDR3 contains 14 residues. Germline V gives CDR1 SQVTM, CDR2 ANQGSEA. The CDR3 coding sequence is TGCAGCGCAGCCCAGGGGGCTCGATACAATGAGCAGTTCTTC. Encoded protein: CSAAQGARYNEQFF.

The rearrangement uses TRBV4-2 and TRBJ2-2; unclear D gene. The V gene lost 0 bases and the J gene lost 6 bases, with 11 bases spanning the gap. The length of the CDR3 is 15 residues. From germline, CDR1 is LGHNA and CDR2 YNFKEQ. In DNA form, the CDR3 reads TGTGCCAGCAGCCAAGAGGAGATCCTTTCCGGGGAGCTGTTTTTT. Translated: CASSQEEILSGELFF.

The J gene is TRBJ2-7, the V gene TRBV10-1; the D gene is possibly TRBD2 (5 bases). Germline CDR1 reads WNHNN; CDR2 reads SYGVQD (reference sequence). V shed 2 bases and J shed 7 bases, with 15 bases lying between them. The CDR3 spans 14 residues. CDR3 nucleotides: TGCGCCAGCAGTGAGCACCAAGGTCGGGAAGAGCAGTACTTC. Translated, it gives CASSEHQGREEQYF.